The 26 T cell receptor beta chains below come from one sample, sequenced in a study of blood T cell repertoires in COVID-19. Sequencing was performed with immunoSEQ multiplex PCR; in TCRdb, only in-frame clones are kept and a portion is missing. The repertoire holds tens of thousands of clones, with around 83% as singletons. The source material was peripheral blood. Receptors were obtained from a man between 50 and 59 years old with active COVID-19.

The gene calls are TRBV6-2 or TRBV6-3 and TRBJ2-6, with 8 bases fitting TRBD1. Trimming took 5 bases from V and 3 from J; bases not matched to a gene: 6. The CDR3 length is 16 residues. Germline V gene data show CDR1 as MNHEY and CDR2 as SVGEGT. Written as DNA, the CDR3 is TGTGCCAGCAGTCTCGACAGGGGAGGTGGGGCCAACGTCCTGACTTTC. Residues: CASSLDRGGGANVLTF.

This clone has only a few counts. The chain is built from TRBV7-2 and TRBJ2-2; a weak D match, TRBD1 (6 bases). The germline V gene has CDR1 SGHTA and CDR2 FQGNSA. Trimming removed 6 bases at V and 5 bases at J, with 13 bases between. This CDR3 has 14 residues. CDR3 sequence reads: CASSKQGYTGELFF. The CDR3 DNA reads TGTGCCAGCAGTAAACAGGGTTATACCGGGGAGCTGTTTTTT. The full variable domain, its missing parts supplied by reference TRBV7-2 and TRBJ2-2, is GAGVSQSPSNKVTEKGKDVELRCDPISGHTALYWYRQSLGQGLEFLIYFQGNSAPDKSGLPSDRFSAERTGGSVSTLTIQRTQQEDSAVYLCASSKQGYTGELFFGEGSRLTVL.

V usage is TRBV19 and J usage is TRBJ2-5; D is possibly TRBD2 (5 bases). This CDR3 spans 14 amino acids. In germline, CDR1 is LNHDA, CDR2 SQIVND (reference sequence). V gave up 3 bases and J gave up 4 bases, with 12 bases separating them. The CDR3 spells CASSIEGMGETQYF. The CDR3, as DNA: TGTGCCAGTAGTATTGAGGGAATGGGAGAGACCCAGTACTTC. The full variable domain, completed using reference TRBV19 and TRBJ2-5, is DGGITQSPKYLFRKEGQNVTLSCEQNLNHDAMYWYRQDPGQGLRLIYYSQIVNDFQKGDIAEGYSVSREKKESFPLTVTSAQKNPTAFYLCASSIEGMGETQYFGPGTRLLVL.

As DNA, the CDR3 is TGTGCCAGCAGGATCCCTGGTGGAGACGATGAGCAGTTCTTC. It translates to CASRIPGGDDEQFF. The rearrangement uses TRBV27 and TRBJ2-1; D remains unclear. The CDR3 consists of 14 residues. Germline CDR1 is MNHEY and CDR2 is SMNVEV (reference sequence). The V end lost 6 bases, the J end lost 8 bases, and 17 bases lay between the germline ends.

This sequence joins TRBV19 and TRBJ2-1, with unresolved D. The CDR3 is made up of 15 amino acids. The germline CDR1 and CDR2 sequences are LNHDA and SQIVND (reference sequence). The V end lost 6 bases, the J end lost 0 bases, and 12 bases lay between the germline ends. The CDR3 is CASSPAPRSYNEQFF. The CDR3 nucleotides read TGTGCCAGTAGCCCAGCGCCGCGCTCCTACAATGAGCAGTTCTTC.

This clone has only one observation. The rearrangement links TRBV27 to TRBJ1-2; 7 bases line up with TRBD1. V lost 5 bases and J lost 4; bases outside the gene matches: 1. The CDR3 has 12 residues. Germline V lookup: CDR1 MNHEY, CDR2 SMNVEV (reference sequence). This CDR3 is CASSRQGYGYTF. CDR3 sequence (DNA): TGTGCCAGCAGTCGACAGGGCTATGGCTACACCTTC.

CDR3 residues: CASSRLAGIYSLQDTQYF. The CDR3 nucleotides are TGTGCCAGCTCACGACTAGCGGGCATATATTCCCTACAAGATACGCAGTATTTT. The chain recombines TRBV18 with TRBJ2-3; 10 bases match TRBD2. The junction had 15 bases not matched to a gene; V was cut back by 4 bases and J by 5 bases. The CDR3 is made up of 18 amino acids. In germline, CDR1 is KGHSH, CDR2 LQKENI.

This clone was observed once. The chain is built from TRBV2 and TRBJ2-5; weak D call: TRBD2 (5 bases). The V and J ends lost 8 bases and 2 bases respectively, with 15 bases between them. CDR1 is SNHLY and CDR2 is FYNNEI in the germline V gene. The CDR3 consists of 14 residues. CDR3 coding DNA: TGTGCCAGCGGGAGAGTAGGGTTACAAGAGACCCAGTACTTC. This encodes CASGRVGLQETQYF.

This sequence joins TRBV5-1 and TRBJ2-3, with a tentative D call TRBD1 (5 bases). Per the germline V gene, CDR1 is SGHRS and CDR2 is YFSETQ. CDR3 length: 14 residues. V was shortened by 3 bases and J by 4 bases, with 12 bases between the two germline ends. As DNA, the CDR3 is TGCGCCAGCAGCTGGGCTTTAGGGGCAGATACGCAGTATTTT. As protein: CASSWALGADTQYF.

This chain joins TRBV4-3 and TRBJ2-1, with D perhaps TRBD1 (7 bases). The CDR3 totals 16 residues. Germline CDR1 is LGHNA and CDR2 is YSLEER. V lost 1 base and J 0 bases, leaving 10 bases between the germline ends. CDR3 in DNA: TGCGCCAGCAGCCAAGTTCAGGGGGGCTCCTACAATGAGCAGTTCTTC. Its translation is CASSQVQGGSYNEQFF.

CDR3 loop: CSASRGRNYGYTF. The DNA of the CDR3 is TGCAGTGCTAGTCGGGGGAGGAACTATGGCTACACCTTC. This rearrangement joins TRBV20-1 to TRBJ1-2; D is possibly TRBD1 (5 bases). Germline lookup yields CDR1 DFQATT and CDR2 SNEGSKA (reference sequence). The CDR3 runs 13 residues. The germline V and J ends were trimmed by 3 bases and 2 bases, with 10 bases remaining between them.

This clone was observed a handful of times. The chain carries TRBV5-4 and TRBJ2-5, with D perhaps TRBD1 (6 bases). CDR3 length: 13 amino acids. CDR1 SGHNT and CDR2 YYREEE come from the germline V gene (reference sequence). V was pared by 2 bases and J by 4 bases, with 9 bases between. CDR3 protein: CASSLTGLETQYF. As DNA, the CDR3 is TGTGCCAGCAGCTTAACAGGGCTAGAGACCCAGTACTTC.

V gene TRBV28 combines with J gene TRBJ1-5; TRBD1 aligns across 7 bases. The CDR3 contains 17 residues. Germline trimming cut 5 bases from V and 0 bases from J; bases unmatched to any gene: 10. Germline CDR1 and CDR2: MDHEN and SYDVKM. Written as DNA, the CDR3 is TGTGCCAGCAGTAATTCCCAGGGGGTTTATAGCAATCAGCCCCAGCATTTT. Protein: CASSNSQGVYSNQPQHF.

CDR3 sequence (DNA): TGTGCCAGTAGTATGGACAGAGTGAACACTGAAGCTTTCTTT. Translated, it gives CASSMDRVNTEAFF. The genes are TRBV19 and TRBJ1-1, with TRBD1 as a possible D gene (6 bases). Germline CDR1 LNHDA, CDR2 SQIVND (reference sequence). V lost 3 bases to trimming and J lost 0 bases, with 8 bases between them. This CDR3 is built from 14 residues.

The rearrangement links TRBV28 to TRBJ2-7, with 11 bases lining up with TRBD1. V was clipped by 6 bases and J by 5 bases; unmatched bases: 15. The CDR3 extends over 17 amino acids. Germline V gene sequence: CDR1 MDHEN, CDR2 SYDVKM. The CDR3 sequence is CASSPIGARTGGDEQYF. CDR3 nucleotide sequence: TGTGCCAGCAGCCCAATTGGGGCGAGGACAGGGGGCGACGAGCAGTACTTC.

The chain recombines TRBV4-1 with TRBJ1-4; 7 bases match TRBD1. Trimming cost V 4 bases and J 8 bases; bases outside gene matches: 10. The CDR3 sequence is 15 residues long. CDR1 MGHRA and CDR2 YSYEKL come from the germline V gene. DNA for the CDR3: TGCGCCAGCAGCCGAGCCGGGACAGCTAGAGAAAAACTGTTTTTT. This sequence encodes CASSRAGTAREKLFF.

The V gene is TRBV25-1, the J gene TRBJ1-2; D is uncertain. The germline V gene encodes CDR1 MGHDK and CDR2 SYGVNS. The CDR3 loop spans 12 amino acids. V was cut by 2 bases and J by 5 bases, with 6 bases left in between. The CDR3 bases are TGTGCCAGCAGTGAAGGGCATTATGGCTACACCTTC. This translates into CASSEGHYGYTF.

The CDR3 loop is CASSLGYDRGRGNSPLHF. In nucleotides, the CDR3 is TGCGCCAGCAGCTTGGGATACGACAGGGGGCGTGGGAATTCACCCCTCCACTTT. This sequence joins TRBV5-1 and TRBJ1-6; 10 positions match TRBD1. Unmatched junction bases numbered 10, after V lost 0 bases and J lost 7 bases. The CDR3 length is 18 residues. In germline, CDR1 is SGHRS, CDR2 YFSETQ.

This clone was recorded a few times. The rearrangement uses TRBV7-9 and TRBJ2-1; D possibly corresponds to TRBD2 (5 bases). Germline V CDR1 and CDR2: SEHNR, FQNEAQ (reference sequence). This CDR3 has 13 amino acids. The V end lost 5 bases, the J end lost 10 bases, and 15 bases lay between the germline ends. In DNA form, the CDR3 reads TGTGCCAGCAGCCGAACTAGAGAAGGCGAGCAGTTCTTC. It codes for CASSRTREGEQFF.

This chain joins TRBV5-1 and TRBJ2-7, with 11 bases aligning to TRBD2. The CDR3 consists of 16 residues. The J segment lost 4 bases and the V segment lost 1 base, leaving 7 bases of the junction unmatched. Germline-derived CDR1 and CDR2 are SGHRS and YFSETQ. The chain's CDR3 is CASSLTLAGGAYEQYF. The DNA for the CDR3 is TGCGCCAGCAGCTTGACTCTAGCGGGAGGCGCGTACGAGCAGTACTTC.

In this sample, this clone turned up once. The chain links TRBV15 to TRBJ1-5, with D perhaps TRBD1 (5 bases). In germline, CDR1 is LNHNV, CDR2 YYDKDF (reference sequence). The CDR3 runs to 16 residues. V shed 5 bases and J shed 2 bases, with 16 bases lying between them. In DNA, the CDR3 is TGTGCCACCAGCTCGCGGGACTTTTGGGGCAATCAGCCCCAGCATTTT. Protein product: CATSSRDFWGNQPQHF. The complete variable domain, with remaining parts taken from reference TRBV15 and TRBJ1-5, reads DAMVIQNPRYQVTQFGKPVTLSCSQTLNHNVMYWYQQKSSQAPKLLFHYYDKDFNNEADTPDNFQSRRPNTSFCFLDIRSPGLGDTAMYLCATSSRDFWGNQPQHFGDGTRLSIL.

V and J are TRBV4-1 and TRBJ2-3, with D possibly TRBD1 on 5 matching bases. Trimming stripped 8 bases from V and 1 base from J, with 19 bases between. Germline V gives CDR1 MGHRA, CDR2 YSYEKL. This CDR3 has 16 residues. As DNA, the CDR3 is TGCGCCAGCGGGAAGAACACAGGTCCAGGCACAGATACGCAGTATTTT. Translated, it gives CASGKNTGPGTDTQYF.

The V gene is TRBV19, the J gene TRBJ2-2; 7 bases agree with TRBD2. Germline CDR1 LNHDA, CDR2 SQIVND (reference sequence). With 4 bases clipped from V and 2 bases from J, the junction kept 7 bases outside the gene matches. This CDR3 has 16 amino acids. CDR3 loop: CASSKGIAGNTGELFF. In nucleotides, the CDR3 is TGTGCCAGTAGTAAAGGGATAGCGGGTAACACCGGGGAGCTGTTTTTT.

This clone showed up just a few times. Other DNA variants within this sample encode the same CDR3. The chain links TRBV2 to TRBJ1-1; unclear D gene. Germline CDR1 reads SNHLY; CDR2 reads FYNNEI. V dropped 1 base and J dropped 2 bases, with 8 bases sitting between them. This CDR3 comprises 14 residues. The CDR3 loop reads CASSEDRLNTEAFF. The CDR3 nucleotides are TGTGCCAGCAGTGAAGACAGATTAAACACTGAAGCTTTCTTT.

The genes are TRBV18 and TRBJ2-1; 9 bases are a match to TRBD2. The CDR3 sequence is 15 residues long. From germline, CDR1 is KGHSH and CDR2 LQKENI. Trimming removed 3 bases from V and 1 base from J; junction bases left unmatched: 1. CDR3 coding DNA: TGTGCCAGCTCACCGGCGGGGGGGTCCTACAATGAGCAGTTCTTC. The encoded protein is CASSPAGGSYNEQFF.

V and J are TRBV7-2 and TRBJ2-7; 9 nucleotides line up with TRBD2. Germline assignment: CDR1 SGHTA and CDR2 FQGNSA. V was clipped by 5 bases and J by 2 bases; unmatched bases: 10. CDR3 size: 16 residues. The CDR3 region has the DNA TGTGCCAGCAGCCCCGAAGGGCGGGGGGGAACCTACGAGCAGTACTTC. This encodes CASSPEGRGGTYEQYF.